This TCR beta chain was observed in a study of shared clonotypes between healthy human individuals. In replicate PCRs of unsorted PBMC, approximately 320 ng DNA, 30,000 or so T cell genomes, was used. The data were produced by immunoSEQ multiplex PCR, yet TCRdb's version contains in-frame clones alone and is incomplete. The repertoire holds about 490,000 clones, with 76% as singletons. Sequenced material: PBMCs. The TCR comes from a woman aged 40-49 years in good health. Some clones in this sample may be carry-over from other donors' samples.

CDR3 protein: CASSPTSGSHEQFF. CDR3 nucleotide sequence: TGTGCCAGCTCACCCACTAGCGGGAGCCATGAGCAGTTCTTC. The V call is TRBV18, the J call TRBJ2-1; 11 nucleotides match TRBD2. J gave up 8 bases and V 3 bases, and 3 bases lay outside the gene matches. This CDR3 is built from 14 residues. Germline V lookup: CDR1 KGHSH, CDR2 LQKENI.